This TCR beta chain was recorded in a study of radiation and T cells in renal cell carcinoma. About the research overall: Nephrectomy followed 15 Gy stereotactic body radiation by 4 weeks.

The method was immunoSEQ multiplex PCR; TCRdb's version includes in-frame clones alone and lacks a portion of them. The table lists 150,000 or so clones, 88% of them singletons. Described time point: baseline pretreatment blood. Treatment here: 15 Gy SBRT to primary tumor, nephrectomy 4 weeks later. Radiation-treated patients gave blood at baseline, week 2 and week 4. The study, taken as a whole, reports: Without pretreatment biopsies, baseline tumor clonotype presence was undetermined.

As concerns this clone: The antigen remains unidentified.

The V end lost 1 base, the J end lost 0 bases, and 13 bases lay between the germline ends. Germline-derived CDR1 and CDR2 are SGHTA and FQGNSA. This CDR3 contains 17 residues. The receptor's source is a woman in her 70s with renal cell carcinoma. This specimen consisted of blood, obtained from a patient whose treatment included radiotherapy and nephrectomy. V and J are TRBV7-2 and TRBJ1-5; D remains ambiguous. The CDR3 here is CASSLVKGTYSNQPQHF. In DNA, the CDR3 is TGTGCCAGCAGCTTAGTCAAGGGAACTTATAGCAATCAGCCCCAGCATTTT.